Listed below are T cell receptor beta chains from one sample, sequenced in a study of immune evolution from preneoplasia to lung adenocarcinoma. Repertoires were generated with immunoSEQ multiplex PCR, while TCRdb's copy carries only in-frame clones and drops some. The table has 6,500 to 10,000 clones, about four fifths seen once. Sequenced material: FFPE invasive lung adenocarcinoma tissue. The receptors here all came from a person between 45 and 75 years old with lung adenocarcinoma. CDR3s include the opening cysteine and the closing phenylalanine or tryptophan. A D gene is named only where the DNA matches it firmly. The size entry is marked missing in some rows and otherwise reads once, few, many or a size class.

TRBD2	TRBV30	.	TRBJ2-7	TGTGCCTGGAGTCCGGGACTAGCGGGAGGCGAGCAGTACTTC	CAWSPGLAGGEQYF
TRBD1	TRBV2	.	TRBJ1-1	TGTGCCAGCAGTGAGTGGGGACAGGGGGCTGAAGCTTTCTTT	CASSEWGQGAEAFF
.	TRBV11-2	once	TRBJ2-3	TGTGCCAGCACTAAACGTCATGCCATAGATACGCAGTATTTT	CASTKRHAIDTQYF
.	TRBV10-3	.	TRBJ1-1	TGTGCCACCCAACCGCGCCAACAGGGAAACACTGAAGCTTTCTTT	CATQPRQQGNTEAFF
.	TRBV7-8	.	TRBJ2-2	TGTGCCAGCAGCTTCGGCTCTAACACCGGGGAGCTGTTTTTT	CASSFGSNTGELFF
TRBD1	TRBV4-1	.	TRBJ1-2	TGCGCCAGCAGCCCCAGACAGGGGGCGGACTATGGCTACACCTTC	CASSPRQGADYGYTF
.	TRBV9	.	TRBJ1-1	TGTGCCAGCAGCGTAGGGGGGGCGTCAACTGAAGCTTTCTTT	CASSVGGASTEAFF
.	TRBV5-1	.	TRBJ2-6	TGCGCCAGCAGCGACAGCTCTGGGGCCAACGTCCTGACTTTC	CASSDSSGANVLTF
.	TRBV28	.	TRBJ2-7	TGTGCCAGCAGTTTATACCGGGGTACGGGGCAGTACTTC	CASSLYRGTGQYF
TRBD1	TRBV19	.	TRBJ2-7	TGTGCCAGTAGTATCATGACAGGGAGCTCCTACGAGCAGTACTTC	CASSIMTGSSYEQYF
TRBD1	TRBV18	.	TRBJ2-3	TGTGCCAGCTCACCGTCTAGACAGGGGTTGGGAGATACGCAGTATTTT	CASSPSRQGLGDTQYF
.	TRBV27	.	TRBJ1-4	TGTGCCAGCAGTTTATCGAGTACCGTGGAGGCTAATGAAAAACTGTTTTTT	CASSLSSTVEANEKLFF
TRBD1	TRBV29-1	.	TRBJ2-7	TGCAGCGTTTCAGAACAGGGGGCAATGGACTTC	CSVSEQGAMDF
TRBD1	TRBV11-3	.	TRBJ2-6	TGTGCCAGCAGCCCCGGACAGGGTCGCTCTGGGGCCAACGTCCTGACTTTC	CASSPGQGRSGANVLTF
.	TRBV5-8	.	TRBJ1-5	TGTGCCAGCAGCTCCCAGGTATATAGCAATCAGCCCCAGCATTTT	CASSSQVYSNQPQHF
.	TRBV25-1	.	TRBJ1-2	TGTGCCAGCAGTGATCGGCGGGGAGATGGCTACACCTTC	CASSDRRGDGYTF
.	TRBV2	.	TRBJ2-5	TGTGCCAGCAGTGAATCGGGCCCTCCGGAGTACTTC	CASSESGPPEYF
TRBD2	TRBV27	.	TRBJ2-7	TGTGCCAGCAGCACTTGGGCGGGGGGCTCCTACGAGCAGTACTTC	CASSTWAGGSYEQYF
.	TRBV4-1	.	TRBJ2-2	TGCGCCAGCAGCCAAGTATTTCGGGATGGGGGGGAGCTGTTTTTT	CASSQVFRDGGELFF
.	TRBV4-1	.	TRBJ2-7	TGCGCCAGCAGCCAAGTGACACTTCTGGGGGGAGCCTACGAGCAGTACTTC	CASSQVTLLGGAYEQYF
TRBD2	TRBV2	.	TRBJ2-5	TGTGCCAGCAGCACGGGGTCGGGGGGGCAAGAGACCCAGTACTTC	CASSTGSGGQETQYF
.	TRBV7-3	few	TRBJ1-5	TGTGCCAGCGCAGGATCCAATCAGCCCCAGCATTTT	CASAGSNQPQHF
.	TRBV11-3	once	TRBJ2-2	TGTGCCAGCAGCCGCGCCGGGACAACTGAGCAGAAGAGCACCGGGGAGCTGTTTTTT	CASSRAGTTEQKSTGELFF
.	TRBV6-6	.	TRBJ2-7	TGTGCCAGCAGTTACTCTGACGAGCAGTACTTC	CASSYSDEQYF
.	TRBV10-3	.	TRBJ1-1	TGTGCCATCAGAAAGGCAGGAAGAAGGTATACTGAAGCTTTCTTT	CAIRKAGRRYTEAFF
TRBD1	TRBV29-1	.	TRBJ1-5	TGCAGCGTCGGACAGGGGACCGGTCAGCCCCAGCATTTT	CSVGQGTGQPQHF
.	TRBV5-5	.	TRBJ2-7	TGTGCCAGCAGCTTTGACATGGGGGGCGATCAGCAGTACTTC	CASSFDMGGDQQYF
.	TRBV5-1	few	TRBJ2-2	TGCGCCAGCAGCTTGGAGGTAGAGACCGGGGAGCTGTTTTTT	CASSLEVETGELFF
TRBD2	TRBV25-1	few	TRBJ2-1	TGTGCCAGCAGTGAATCTAGGTCTAGCGGGGCGAACAATGAGCAGTTCTTC	CASSESRSSGANNEQFF
TRBD2	TRBV10-3	.	TRBJ2-7	TGTGCCATCAGTGAGCCGGGACGGGGAGGGTACGAGCAGTACTTC	CAISEPGRGGYEQYF